Included here is one T cell receptor (beta chain) sequence, with context. This sample is drawn from a study of blood T cell repertoires in COVID-19. Overall study context: Specimens from acute and convalescent COVID-19 originated in the United States, Italy and Spain.

In the authors' workflow: Researchers report that nucleated cell counts were estimated from reference gene primer amplification. Generated by immunoSEQ multiplex PCR, the TCRdb table keeps only in-frame clones and is missing some. The V and J calls and clone size were taken over from that table, and D and trimming were inferred from the DNA. The sample shows 200,000 to 300,000 clones, about 85% of them seen only once. The germline V and J ends were trimmed by 1 base and 0 bases, with 9 bases remaining between them. Germline V lookup: CDR1 MDHEN, CDR2 SYDVKM. The CDR3 covers 15 residues. The sequenced sample was peripheral blood. The TCR originated in a woman aged 60-75 years with active or convalescent COVID-19. This sequence joins TRBV28 and TRBJ1-1; D is possibly TRBD1 (5 bases). The CDR3 loop is CASSLLNRMNTEAFF. CDR3 sequence (DNA): TGTGCCAGCAGTTTATTGAACAGGATGAACACTGAAGCTTTCTTT.